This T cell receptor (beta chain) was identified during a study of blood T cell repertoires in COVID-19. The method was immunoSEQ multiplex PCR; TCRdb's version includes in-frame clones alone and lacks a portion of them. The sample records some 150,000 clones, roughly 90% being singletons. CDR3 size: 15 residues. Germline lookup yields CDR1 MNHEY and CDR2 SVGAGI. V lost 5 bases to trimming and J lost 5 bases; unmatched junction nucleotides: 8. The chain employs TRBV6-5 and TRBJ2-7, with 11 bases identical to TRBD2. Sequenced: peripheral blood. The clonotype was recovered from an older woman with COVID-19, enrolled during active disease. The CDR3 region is CASSPRLAGINEQYF. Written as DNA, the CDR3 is TGTGCCAGCAGTCCCCGACTAGCGGGAATAAACGAGCAGTACTTC.